The next 27 T cell receptor beta chains were all read from a single sample in a study of shared clonotypes between healthy human individuals. Clones were read by immunoSEQ multiplex PCR, and TCRdb kept only the in-frame ones, dropping some. The sample lists 1.4 million to 1.5 million clones; approximately 96% were seen once. The sample was naive CD4+ T cells sorted from blood. Subset given: CD45RA+ positively selected. The receptor source for this set is a man aged 25-40 years in good health.

This chain connects TRBV28 to TRBJ2-5; D call uncertain. The length of the CDR3 is 15 residues. CDR1 is MDHEN and CDR2 is SYDVKM in the germline V gene. The V and J ends lost 5 bases and 0 bases respectively, with 13 bases between them. CDR3: CASSPVSVYQETQYF. In DNA form, the CDR3 reads TGTGCCAGCAGTCCCGTGTCTGTGTACCAAGAGACCCAGTACTTC.

The chain is built from TRBV19 and TRBJ2-3, with D perhaps matching TRBD2 (5 bases). CDR3 size: 14 residues. V was pared by 3 bases and J by 4 bases, with 11 bases between. Germline values: CDR1 LNHDA, CDR2 SQIVND (reference sequence). The CDR3 nucleotides read TGTGCCAGTAGTATTATACGCGGGCCAGATACGCAGTATTTT. Protein product: CASSIIRGPDTQYF.

CDR3 sequence (DNA): TGTGCCAGCAGCTTAGTATATAATGAAACCAAAAACATTCAGTACTTC. Encoded protein: CASSLVYNETKNIQYF. The chain uses TRBV7-2 and TRBJ2-4; D unresolved. Looked up from germline, CDR1 is SGHTA and CDR2 is FQGNSA. The CDR3 spans 16 residues. V dropped 1 base and J dropped 2 bases, with 12 bases sitting between them.

CDR3 amino acids: CAGGLPTSSNTGELFF. CDR3 sequence (DNA): TGTGCCGGCGGCCTTCCGACTAGCTCGAACACCGGGGAGCTGTTTTTT. The V and J genes are TRBV7-9 and TRBJ2-2, with 7 nucleotides matching TRBD2. This CDR3 is 16 amino acids long. The trim removed 11 bases at V and 0 bases at J, leaving 12 bases unmatched. Germline V gene sequence: CDR1 SEHNR, CDR2 FQNEAQ (reference sequence).

The chain combines TRBV28 with TRBJ1-4, with D possibly matching TRBD1 (6 bases). Germline V gene lookup returns CDR1 MDHEN and CDR2 SYDVKM. The CDR3 covers 16 residues. V gave up 5 bases and J gave up 7 bases, with 20 bases separating them. CDR3 residues: CASSPAPGVPLEKLFF. CDR3 sequence (DNA): TGTGCCAGCAGTCCAGCACCAGGGGTCCCTCTTGAAAAACTGTTTTTT.

The rearrangement uses TRBV10-3 and TRBJ2-7; D may correspond to TRBD1 or TRBD2 (6 bases each). There are 11 residues in the CDR3. V was cut by 11 bases and J by 4 bases, with 12 bases left in between. CDR1 ENHRY and CDR2 SYGVKD come from the germline V gene. DNA of the CDR3: TGTGCCTGCCAGGGGAGGTACGAGCAGTACTTC. Protein: CACQGRYEQYF.

The chain is built from TRBV7-2 and TRBJ2-2; 9 positions match TRBD1. After removal of 5 bases from V and 6 bases from J, the junction contained 7 bases not matched to a gene. The germline gives CDR1 SGHTA, CDR2 FQGNSA. The CDR3 contains 15 residues. CDR3 nucleotide sequence: TGTGCCAGCAGCAAAACAGGGGGCGCCGCCGGGGAGCTGTTTTTT. This codes for CASSKTGGAAGELFF.

This clone came up once. The rearrangement links TRBV18 to TRBJ2-3, with 10 bases lining up with TRBD2. The germline V gene encodes CDR1 KGHSH and CDR2 LQKENI. This CDR3 region has 16 residues. The V segment lost 1 base and the J segment 4 bases; nucleotides outside the gene matches: 5. The CDR3 nucleotides are TGTGCCAGCTCACCACTGTCTAGCGGGAGCTCAGATACGCAGTATTTT. Its protein is CASSPLSSGSSDTQYF.

The CDR3 loop reads CASSLSSGPYNEQFF. CDR3 sequence (DNA): TGTGCCAGCAGCTTATCTAGCGGGCCCTACAATGAGCAGTTCTTC. V and J are TRBV13 and TRBJ2-1, with 8 bases identical to TRBD2. Trimming cost V 2 bases and J 2 bases; bases outside gene matches: 2. Germline lookup yields CDR1 PRHDT and CDR2 FYEKMQ (reference sequence). The CDR3 extends over 15 amino acids.

The genes are TRBV18 and TRBJ2-3; TRBD2 matches 7 bases. Germline assignment: CDR1 KGHSH and CDR2 LQKENI. This CDR3 contains 17 residues. J gave up 0 bases and V 1 base, and 7 bases lay outside the gene matches. The CDR3 here is CASSPLFGGLSTDTQYF. The DNA of the CDR3 is TGTGCCAGCTCACCACTGTTCGGGGGGTTGAGCACAGATACGCAGTATTTT.

The chain joins TRBV2 to TRBJ2-5; no reliable D call. This CDR3 has 14 residues. CDR1 is SNHLY and CDR2 is FYNNEI in the germline V gene. Trimming pared 1 base from V and 5 bases from J, leaving 11 bases between. CDR3 DNA sequence: TGTGCCAGCAGTGAAGGGTCGGGCTGGGAGACCCAGTACTTC. Its translation is CASSEGSGWETQYF.

This chain connects TRBV2 to TRBJ2-1; maybe TRBD1 (6 bases). Germline CDR1 is SNHLY and CDR2 is FYNNEI. This CDR3 spans 21 amino acids. Trimming shortened V by 5 bases and J by 5 bases, and 34 bases separated the two germline ends. CDR3 residues: CASSRGGQFWSPSSLNNEQFF. DNA of the CDR3: TGTGCCAGCAGTAGGGGCGGACAGTTCTGGTCACCAAGCTCTTTAAACAATGAGCAGTTCTTC.

V and J are TRBV7-3 and TRBJ2-5; D not resolved. This CDR3 is built from 15 residues. The V gene's germline CDR1 is SGHTA and CDR2 FQGTGA. The ends were cut back, 2 bases at V and 1 base at J, with 11 bases in the middle. The CDR3 sequence is CASSLGPVSQETQYF. The CDR3 bases are TGTGCCAGCAGCTTAGGGCCAGTCTCCCAAGAGACCCAGTACTTC.

The chain has TRBV7-9 and TRBJ2-3; 9 bases map to TRBD1. V gave up 5 bases and J gave up 4 bases; unmatched junction bases: 4. Germline CDR1 and CDR2: SEHNR and FQNEAQ (reference sequence). The CDR3 is made up of 14 amino acids. CDR3 DNA sequence: TGTGCCAGCAGCCTTACAGGGGGCGCAGATACGCAGTATTTT. Its translation: CASSLTGGADTQYF. Full variable domain (outside the CDR3, taken from reference TRBV7-9 and TRBJ2-3): DTGVSQNPRHKITKRGQNVTFRCDPISEHNRLYWYRQTLGQGPEFLTYFQNEAQLEKSRLLSDRFSAERPKGSFSTLEIQRTEQGDSAMYLCASSLTGGADTQYFGPGTRLTVL.

The chain uses TRBV18 and TRBJ2-1, with 16 nucleotides matching TRBD2. Losses at the gene ends were 1 base for V and 10 bases for J; bases not matched to a gene: 4. This CDR3 has 16 amino acids. Germline V gene data show CDR1 as KGHSH and CDR2 as LQKENI. CDR3 region: CASSPLGLAGGREQFF. CDR3 nucleotide sequence: TGTGCCAGCTCACCACTGGGACTAGCGGGAGGGCGGGAGCAGTTCTTC.

Comments on this clone: Within the sample, other DNA sequences also encode this same CDR3. The chain uses TRBV19 and TRBJ2-1; 11 bases align to TRBD2. Looked up from germline, CDR1 is LNHDA and CDR2 is SQIVND (reference sequence). CDR3 length: 14 amino acids. Trimming cost V 9 bases and J 4 bases; bases outside gene matches: 5. For the CDR3, the DNA is TGTGCCAGCAGACTAGCGGGACAATACAATGAGCAGTTCTTC. Its protein product is CASRLAGQYNEQFF.

This clone turned up a few times. The chain links TRBV2 to TRBJ1-4; possible D gene TRBD1, 5 bases. In germline, CDR1 is SNHLY, CDR2 FYNNEI. CDR3 size: 11 residues. Trimming left V 9 bases short and J 11 bases short, with 13 bases between. The CDR3 loop is CASWREGKLFF. CDR3 bases: TGTGCCAGTTGGCGGGAGGGGAAACTGTTTTTT. Using reference TRBV2 and TRBJ1-4 for the parts outside the CDR3, the full variable domain is EPEVTQTPSHQVTQMGQEVILRCVPISNHLYFYWYRQILGQKVEFLVSFYNNEISEKSEIFDDQFSVERPDGSNFTLKIRSTKLEDSAMYFCASWREGKLFFGSGTQLSVL.

The chain joins TRBV10-2 to TRBJ1-5; D not certain. V was trimmed by 4 bases and J by 2 bases, leaving 6 bases between them. The germline V gene has CDR1 WSHSY and CDR2 SAAADI. This CDR3 contains 13 residues. CDR3 in DNA: TGCGCCAGCAGTGGGCTGGGCAATCAGCCCCAGCATTTT. Translating gives CASSGLGNQPQHF.

This chain links TRBV2 with TRBJ2-7; possible D gene TRBD1, 5 bases. The CDR3 length is 16 residues. V was shortened by 1 base and J by 0 bases, with 13 bases between the two germline ends. CDR1 is SNHLY, CDR2 FYNNEI, per germline. CDR3 in amino acids: CASSEGRDSVSYEQYF. The CDR3 DNA is TGTGCCAGCAGTGAAGGCCGAGACAGCGTCTCCTACGAGCAGTACTTC.

The rearrangement uses TRBV5-1 and TRBJ1-2, with 9 bases matching TRBD1. The CDR3 length is 17 residues. V dropped 0 bases and J dropped 3; count of bases not matched to a gene: 9. Germline V CDR1 and CDR2: SGHRS, YFSETQ. The CDR3 bases are TGCGCCAGCAGCTTGGCTAGGGCCAGGACAGGGGACTATGGCTACACCTTC. This gives the protein CASSLARARTGDYGYTF.

This chain joins TRBV5-1 and TRBJ2-3, with a tentative D call TRBD2 (6 bases). V gave up 4 bases and J gave up 2 bases, with 14 bases separating them. Germline V gene data show CDR1 as SGHRS and CDR2 as YFSETQ. The CDR3 spans 15 residues. As DNA, the CDR3 is TGCGCCAGCAGCCTCCGGGACTTCCTCACAGATACGCAGTATTTT. Protein sequence: CASSLRDFLTDTQYF.

V usage is TRBV6-4 and J usage is TRBJ2-1, with TRBD2 matching 16 bases. V gave up 5 bases and J gave up 10 bases; unmatched junction bases: 11. The CDR3 is 17 amino acids. Germline V gives CDR1 MRHNA, CDR2 SNTAGT. The CDR3, as DNA: TGTGCCAGCAGTCCGGGACTAGCGGGAGGGCCGGAAGGCGAGCAGTTCTTC. As protein: CASSPGLAGGPEGEQFF.

In the case of this clone: The sample carries other DNA sequences with the same CDR3. The V gene is TRBV6-5, the J gene TRBJ2-7; the D gene could be TRBD1 or TRBD2 (5 bases each). V dropped 2 bases and J dropped 0 bases, with 11 bases sitting between them. Germline CDR1 and CDR2: MNHEY and SVGAGI. This CDR3 spans 15 amino acids. The CDR3 here is CASSYNPGSSYEQYF. In DNA form, the CDR3 reads TGTGCCAGCAGTTACAACCCAGGGAGCTCCTACGAGCAGTACTTC.

The chain employs TRBV27 and TRBJ2-4, with 9 bases that match TRBD1. From germline, CDR1 is MNHEY and CDR2 SMNVEV (reference sequence). V shed 4 bases and J 8 bases; nucleotides not matched to a gene: 3. This CDR3 comprises 13 residues. The CDR3 region is CASSYRGLDIQYF. In nucleotides, the CDR3 is TGTGCCAGCAGTTACAGGGGGCTGGACATTCAGTACTTC.

The J gene is TRBJ1-4, the V gene TRBV5-1, with D maybe TRBD1 (6 bases). The V gene's germline CDR1 is SGHRS and CDR2 YFSETQ. The CDR3 runs to 11 residues. The V end lost 4 bases, the J end lost 10 bases, and 8 bases lay between the germline ends. The CDR3 region has the DNA TGCGCCAGCAGCGGGGGCGGAAAACTGTTTTTT. It is translated as CASSGGGKLFF.

The rearrangement links TRBV6-1 to TRBJ2-2; TRBD2 might be the D (6 bases). This CDR3 is built from 16 residues. Germline V lookup: CDR1 MNHNS, CDR2 SASEGT. Trimming removed 4 bases from V and 0 bases from J, with 12 bases in between. CDR3 in amino acids: CASSAIAEPNTGELFF. DNA of the CDR3: TGTGCCAGCAGTGCGATAGCGGAGCCGAACACCGGGGAGCTGTTTTTT.

The rearrangement links TRBV28 to TRBJ2-1; D unresolved. This CDR3 region has 14 residues. Germline lookup yields CDR1 MDHEN and CDR2 SYDVKM. Trimming took 6 bases from V and 4 from J, leaving 13 bases between them. The CDR3 DNA is TGTGCCAGCAGCCCCATCGCACGTTACAATGAGCAGTTCTTC. Translated: CASSPIARYNEQFF.